These T cell receptor beta chains were read from a single sample in a study of shared T cell receptors in the human thymus. TCRdb's copy holds only in-frame clones and misses some; the assay was immunoSEQ multiplex PCR. The sample consists of hundreds of thousands of clones, approximately 89% of them appearing once. These data also featured in a second study, about human thymus T cells.

The specimen sequenced was thymocytes. The receptors stem from a boy under three years old with a congenital heart defect. Each CDR3 is given with its conserved first and last residue. Each record gives: D gene, clone size, V gene, J gene, CDR3 protein, CDR3 DNA. D genes are given only for firm matches. Part of the rows lack a size; the others show once, few, many or a class for expanded clones.

D: TRBD2; size: NA; V: TRBV27; J: TRBJ2-3; CDR3: CASSPPSGATDTQYF; DNA: TGTGCCAGCAGTCCCCCTAGCGGCGCCACAGATACGCAGTATTTT
D: TRBD1; size: NA; V: TRBV5-6; J: TRBJ1-3; CDR3: CASSPGQGWSGNTIYF; DNA: TGTGCCAGCAGCCCGGGACAGGGGTGGTCTGGAAACACCATATATTTT
D: NA; size: NA; V: TRBV14; J: TRBJ1-5; CDR3: CASSQPGHLNQPQHF; DNA: TGTGCCAGCAGCCAGCCTGGACATCTTAATCAGCCCCAGCATTTT
D: NA; size: NA; V: TRBV4-1; J: TRBJ2-3; CDR3: CASSQDIDIFTDTQYF; DNA: TGCGCCAGCAGCCAAGATATCGACATTTTCACAGATACGCAGTATTTT
D: NA; size: NA; V: TRBV7-2; J: TRBJ2-7; CDR3: CASSLTAANYEQYF; DNA: TGTGCCAGCAGCTTGACAGCCGCTAACTACGAGCAGTACTTC
D: NA; size: NA; V: TRBV6-1; J: TRBJ2-1; CDR3: CASSDQGIPYNEQFF; DNA: TGTGCCAGCAGTGACCAGGGGATTCCCTACAATGAGCAGTTCTTC
D: NA; size: once; V: TRBV2; J: TRBJ2-5; CDR3: CAIRIQDQETQYF; DNA: TGTGCCATCAGAATACAGGATCAAGAGACCCAGTACTTC
D: TRBD1; size: NA; V: TRBV27; J: TRBJ1-2; CDR3: CASSSPGQGTGYTF; DNA: TGTGCCAGCAGTTCACCGGGACAGGGAACCGGCTACACCTTC
D: NA; size: NA; V: TRBV2; J: TRBJ2-5; CDR3: CASSLGGIQETQYF; DNA: TGTGCCAGCTCCCTCGGGGGAATACAAGAGACCCAGTACTTC
D: TRBD2; size: NA; V: TRBV27; J: TRBJ2-7; CDR3: CASSSLPSGSYEQYF; DNA: TGTGCCAGCAGTTCGTTACCTAGCGGGTCTTACGAGCAGTACTTC
D: TRBD1; size: NA; V: TRBV5-8; J: TRBJ2-2; CDR3: CASSLEGQGACLGTGELFF; DNA: TGTGCCAGCAGCTTGGAGGGACAGGGGGCATGTTTAGGCACCGGGGAGCTGTTTTTT
D: TRBD1; size: NA; V: TRBV9; J: TRBJ1-1; CDR3: CASSPYRGDTEAFF; DNA: TGTGCCAGCAGCCCTTACAGGGGGGACACTGAAGCTTTCTTT
D: NA; size: NA; V: TRBV18; J: TRBJ2-1; CDR3: CASSHNGTRYNEQFF; DNA: TGTGCCAGCTCACATAACGGGACTCGATACAATGAGCAGTTCTTC
D: TRBD2; size: few; V: TRBV27; J: TRBJ2-1; CDR3: CASSSPTSGGHNEQFF; DNA: TGTGCCAGCAGTTCCCCGACTAGCGGGGGCCACAATGAGCAGTTCTTC
D: TRBD2; size: NA; V: TRBV7-2; J: TRBJ2-7; CDR3: CASSPGTSGGPPYEQYF; DNA: TGTGCCAGCAGCCCCGGGACTAGCGGGGGGCCTCCCTACGAGCAGTACTTC
D: NA; size: NA; V: TRBV29-1; J: TRBJ1-1; CDR3: CSVVGVNTEAFF; DNA: TGCAGCGTTGTTGGAGTAAACACTGAAGCTTTCTTT
D: NA; size: NA; V: TRBV10-3; J: TRBJ1-2; CDR3: CAISNHRQTIYYRYTF; DNA: TGTGCCATCAGTAACCACAGACAGACCATTTACTATCGCTACACCTTC
D: TRBD2; size: NA; V: TRBV10-1; J: TRBJ2-2; CDR3: CASSPEGLAGGIPNGELFF; DNA: TGCGCCAGCAGCCCCGAGGGACTAGCGGGAGGGATTCCGAACGGGGAGCTGTTTTTT
D: TRBD2; size: NA; V: TRBV28; J: TRBJ2-3; CDR3: CASSCGLAGGDTDTQYF; DNA: TGTGCCAGCAGTTGCGGACTAGCGGGAGGAGATACAGATACGCAGTATTTT
D: NA; size: NA; V: TRBV4-3; J: TRBJ2-5; CDR3: CASSQGPLEETQYF; DNA: TGCGCCAGCAGCCAAGGGCCCCTAGAGGAGACCCAGTACTTC
D: NA; size: NA; V: TRBV28; J: TRBJ1-5; CDR3: CASSFREVSNQPQHF; DNA: TGTGCCAGCAGTTTTAGGGAGGTTAGCAATCAGCCCCAGCATTTT
D: TRBD1; size: NA; V: TRBV10-3; J: TRBJ2-6; CDR3: CAIKGTGANSGANVLTF; DNA: TGTGCCATCAAAGGGACAGGGGCGAACTCTGGGGCCAACGTCCTGACTTTC
D: NA; size: NA; V: TRBV14; J: TRBJ1-2; CDR3: CASSQARYGYTF; DNA: TGTGCCAGCAGCCAAGCTCGGTACGGCTACACCTTC
D: NA; size: NA; V: TRBV6-7; J: TRBJ2-1; CDR3: CASSLEGLYNEQFF; DNA: TGTGCCAGCAGTTTGGAGGGACTGTACAATGAGCAGTTCTTC
D: NA; size: NA; V: TRBV7-9; J: TRBJ1-1; CDR3: CASSPRSAVNTEAFF; DNA: TGTGCCAGCAGCCCCCGGTCGGCGGTGAACACTGAAGCTTTCTTT
D: NA; size: NA; V: TRBV5-1; J: TRBJ2-5; CDR3: CASSHLGGQETQYF; DNA: TGCGCCAGCAGCCATCTCGGGGGTCAAGAGACCCAGTACTTC
D: TRBD2; size: NA; V: TRBV18; J: TRBJ2-7; CDR3: CASSPNGRKTYEQYF; DNA: TGTGCCAGCTCACCGAACGGGAGGAAAACCTACGAGCAGTACTTC
D: TRBD2; size: NA; V: TRBV10-2; J: TRBJ2-1; CDR3: CASRDSGSGTYNEQFF; DNA: TGCGCCAGCAGGGATAGCGGGAGCGGGACGTACAATGAGCAGTTCTTC
D: NA; size: NA; V: TRBV29-1; J: TRBJ2-7; CDR3: CSVVSGDAFSYEQYF; DNA: TGCAGCGTTGTTTCAGGGGATGCCTTCTCCTACGAGCAGTACTTC
D: TRBD1; size: once; V: TRBV7-8; J: TRBJ2-7; CDR3: CASSVDREWYEQYF; DNA: TGTGCCAGCAGCGTGGACAGGGAATGGTACGAGCAGTACTTC
D: TRBD2; size: once; V: TRBV11-3; J: TRBJ2-3; CDR3: CASSLGGEASGADTQYF; DNA: TGTGCCAGCAGCTTAGGTGGTGAGGCTAGCGGGGCTGATACGCAGTATTTT
D: NA; size: NA; V: TRBV7-9; J: TRBJ2-2; CDR3: CASSVGTSNGELFF; DNA: TGTGCCAGCAGCGTAGGGACTTCCAACGGGGAGCTGTTTTTT
D: NA; size: NA; V: TRBV5-1; J: TRBJ1-2; CDR3: CASSLAPGILNNYGYTF; DNA: TGCGCCAGCAGCTTGGCCCCTGGCATCCTTAATAACTATGGCTACACCTTC
D: TRBD2; size: NA; V: TRBV20-1; J: TRBJ2-7; CDR3: CSARTRNEQYF; DNA: TGCAGTGCCCGGACTAGGAACGAGCAGTACTTC
D: TRBD1; size: few; V: TRBV11-2; J: TRBJ1-1; CDR3: CASRDRAATEAFF; DNA: TGTGCCAGCAGGGACAGGGCTGCCACTGAAGCTTTCTTT
D: TRBD1; size: NA; V: TRBV13; J: TRBJ1-6; CDR3: CASSRGTGGVDSPLHF; DNA: TGTGCCAGCAGCCGAGGGACAGGGGGGGTTGATTCACCCCTCCACTTT
D: TRBD2; size: NA; V: TRBV15; J: TRBJ2-1; CDR3: CATSRALGGRVDNEQFF; DNA: TGTGCCACCAGCAGAGCCCTGGGCGGGAGAGTCGACAATGAGCAGTTCTTC
D: TRBD2; size: NA; V: TRBV29-1; J: TRBJ2-5; CDR3: CSVQPGLADETQYF; DNA: TGCAGCGTCCAGCCGGGACTAGCAGACGAGACCCAGTACTTC
D: TRBD2; size: NA; V: TRBV6-1; J: TRBJ2-3; CDR3: CASSERGTSGVRTDTQYF; DNA: TGTGCCAGCAGTGAAAGGGGGACTAGCGGGGTGAGGACAGATACGCAGTATTTT
D: NA; size: NA; V: TRBV5-6; J: TRBJ1-1; CDR3: CASSSGPWGAEAFF; DNA: TGTGCCAGCAGCTCGGGCCCCTGGGGGGCTGAAGCTTTCTTT
D: NA; size: NA; V: TRBV4-1; J: TRBJ1-1; CDR3: CASSQDPGPNTEAFF; DNA: TGCGCCAGCAGCCAAGATCCAGGGCCGAACACTGAAGCTTTCTTT
D: TRBD2; size: NA; V: TRBV5-4; J: TRBJ2-3; CDR3: CASSLGLAVPYTDTQYF; DNA: TGTGCCAGCAGCTTGGGACTAGCGGTACCTTACACAGATACGCAGTATTTT